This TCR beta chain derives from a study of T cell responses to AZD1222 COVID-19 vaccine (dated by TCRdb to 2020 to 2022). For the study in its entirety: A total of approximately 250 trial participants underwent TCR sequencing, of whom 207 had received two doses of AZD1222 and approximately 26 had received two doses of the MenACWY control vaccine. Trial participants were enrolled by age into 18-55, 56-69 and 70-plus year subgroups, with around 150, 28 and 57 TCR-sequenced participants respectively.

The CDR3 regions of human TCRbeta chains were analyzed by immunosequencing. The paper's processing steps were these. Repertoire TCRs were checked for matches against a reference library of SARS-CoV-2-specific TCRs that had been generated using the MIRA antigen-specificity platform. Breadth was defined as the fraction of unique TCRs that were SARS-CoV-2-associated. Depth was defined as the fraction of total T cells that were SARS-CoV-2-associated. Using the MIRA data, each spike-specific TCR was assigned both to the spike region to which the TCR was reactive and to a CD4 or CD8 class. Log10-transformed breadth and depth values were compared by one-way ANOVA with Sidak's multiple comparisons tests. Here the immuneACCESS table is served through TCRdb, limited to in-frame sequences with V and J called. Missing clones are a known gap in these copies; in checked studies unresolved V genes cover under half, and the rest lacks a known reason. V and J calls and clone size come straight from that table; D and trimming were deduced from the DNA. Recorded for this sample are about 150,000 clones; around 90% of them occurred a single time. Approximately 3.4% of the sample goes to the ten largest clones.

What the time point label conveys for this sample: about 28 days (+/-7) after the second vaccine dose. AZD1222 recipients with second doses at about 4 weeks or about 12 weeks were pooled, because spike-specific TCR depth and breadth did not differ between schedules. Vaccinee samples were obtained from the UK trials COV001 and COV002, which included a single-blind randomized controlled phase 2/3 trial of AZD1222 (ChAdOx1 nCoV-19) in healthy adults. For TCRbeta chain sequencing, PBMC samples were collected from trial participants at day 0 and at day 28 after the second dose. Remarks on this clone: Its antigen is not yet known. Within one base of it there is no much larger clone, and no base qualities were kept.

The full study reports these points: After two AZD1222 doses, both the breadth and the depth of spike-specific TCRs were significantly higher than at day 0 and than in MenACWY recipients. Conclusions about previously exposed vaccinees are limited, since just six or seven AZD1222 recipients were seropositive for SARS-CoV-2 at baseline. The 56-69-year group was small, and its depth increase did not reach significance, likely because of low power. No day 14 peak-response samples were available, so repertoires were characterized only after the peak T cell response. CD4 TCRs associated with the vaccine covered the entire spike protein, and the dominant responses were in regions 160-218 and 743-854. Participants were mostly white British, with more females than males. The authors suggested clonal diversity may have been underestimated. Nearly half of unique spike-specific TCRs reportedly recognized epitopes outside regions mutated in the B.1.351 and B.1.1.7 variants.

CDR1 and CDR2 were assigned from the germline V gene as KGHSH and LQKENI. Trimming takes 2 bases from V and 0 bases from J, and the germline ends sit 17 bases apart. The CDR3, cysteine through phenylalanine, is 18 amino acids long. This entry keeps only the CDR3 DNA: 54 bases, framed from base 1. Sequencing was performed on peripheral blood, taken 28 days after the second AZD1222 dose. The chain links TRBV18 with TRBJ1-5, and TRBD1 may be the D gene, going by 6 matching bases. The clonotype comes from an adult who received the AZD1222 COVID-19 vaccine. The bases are TGTGCCAGCTCACCAGTGGGGGGCATCGAGACTAGCAATCAGCCCCAGCATTTT. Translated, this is CASSPVGGIETSNQPQHF.